This paragraph reports one T cell receptor beta chain. This specimen belongs to a study of OX40 agonist ivuxolimab in advanced cancers. Sequencing used immunoSEQ multiplex PCR; TCRdb keeps in-frame clones, though not all of them. Of around 79,000 clones listed, about 91% were seen once; the top ten hold over 2%. The sample consisted of CD4+ or CD8+ T cells sorted from blood, taken in a trial of the OX40 agonist ivuxolimab. The clonotype was recovered from an adult with an advanced solid tumor such as melanoma, head and neck, liver or kidney cancer.

The CDR3 loop is CASSRPGPEAYYGYTF. The CDR3 coding sequence is TGTGCCAGCAGCAGACCGGGGCCAGAGGCCTACTATGGCTACACCTTC. The rearrangement joins TRBV13 to TRBJ1-2; a weak D match, TRBD1 (5 bases). Germline CDR1 PRHDT, CDR2 FYEKMQ (reference sequence). The CDR3 is 16 residues long. The germline V and J ends were trimmed by 5 bases and 3 bases, with 19 bases remaining between them. The full variable domain, rest sourced from reference TRBV13 and TRBJ1-2, is AAGVIQSPRHLIKEKRETATLKCYPIPRHDTVYWYQQGPGQDPQFLISFYEKMQSDKGSIPDRFSAQQFSDYHSELNMSSLELGDSALYFCASSRPGPEAYYGYTFGSGTRLTVV.